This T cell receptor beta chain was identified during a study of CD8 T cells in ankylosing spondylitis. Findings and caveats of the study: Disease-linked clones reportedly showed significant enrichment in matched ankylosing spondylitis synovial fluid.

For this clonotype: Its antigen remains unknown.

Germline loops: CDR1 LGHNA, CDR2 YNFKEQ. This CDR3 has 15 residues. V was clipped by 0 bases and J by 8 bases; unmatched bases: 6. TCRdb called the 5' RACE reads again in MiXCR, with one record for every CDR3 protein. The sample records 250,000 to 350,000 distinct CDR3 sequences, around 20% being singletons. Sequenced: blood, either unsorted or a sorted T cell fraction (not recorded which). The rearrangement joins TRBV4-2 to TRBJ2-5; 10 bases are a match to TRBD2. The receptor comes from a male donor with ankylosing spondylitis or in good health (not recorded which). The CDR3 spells CASSQDETSGNTQYF. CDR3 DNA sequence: TGTGCCAGCAGCCAAGACGAAACTAGCGGGAATACCCAGTACTTC.